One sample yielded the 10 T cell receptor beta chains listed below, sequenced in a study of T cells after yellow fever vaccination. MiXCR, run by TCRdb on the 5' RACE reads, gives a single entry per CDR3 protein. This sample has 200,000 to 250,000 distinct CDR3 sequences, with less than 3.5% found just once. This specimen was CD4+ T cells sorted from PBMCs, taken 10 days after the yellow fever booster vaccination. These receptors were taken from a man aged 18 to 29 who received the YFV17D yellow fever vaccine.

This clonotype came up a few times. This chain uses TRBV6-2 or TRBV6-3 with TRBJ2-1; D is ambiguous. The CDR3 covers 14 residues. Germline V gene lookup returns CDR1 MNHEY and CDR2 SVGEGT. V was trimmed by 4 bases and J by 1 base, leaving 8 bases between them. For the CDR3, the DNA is TGTGCCAGCAGTTTCCTGGCTTCCTACAATGAGCAGTTCTTC. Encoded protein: CASSFLASYNEQFF.

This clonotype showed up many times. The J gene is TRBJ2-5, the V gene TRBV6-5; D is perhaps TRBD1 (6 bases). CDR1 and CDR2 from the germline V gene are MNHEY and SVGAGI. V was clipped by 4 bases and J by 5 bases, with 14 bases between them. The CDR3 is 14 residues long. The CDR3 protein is CASSSSGAWETQYF. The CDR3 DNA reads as TGTGCCAGCAGTTCTTCAGGGGCTTGGGAGACCCAGTACTTC.

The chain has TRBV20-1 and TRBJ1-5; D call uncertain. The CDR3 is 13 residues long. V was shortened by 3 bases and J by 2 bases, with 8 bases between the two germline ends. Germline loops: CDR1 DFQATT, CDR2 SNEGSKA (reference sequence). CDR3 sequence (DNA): TGCAGTGCTAGTTCAACGCGCAATCAGCCCCAGCATTTT. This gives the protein CSASSTRNQPQHF.

CDR3 protein: CASSFMTPEAFF. DNA of the CDR3: TGTGCCAGCTCGTTCATGACTCCGGAAGCTTTCTTT. The chain couples TRBV18 to TRBJ1-1; D is unclear. CDR1 is KGHSH and CDR2 is LQKENI in the germline V gene. The CDR3 consists of 12 residues. The V end was cut by 6 bases, the J end by 8 bases, with 13 bases between. Together with reference TRBV18 and TRBJ1-1, the CDR3 gives the full variable domain: NAGVMQNPRHLVRRRGQEARLRCSPMKGHSHVYWYRQLPEEGLKFMVYLQKENIIDESGMPKERFSAEFPKEGPSILRIQQVVRGDSAAYFCASSFMTPEAFFGQGTRLTVV.

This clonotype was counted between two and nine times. The CDR3 loop is CASSQDSRRLGEQFF. CDR3 DNA: TGTGCCAGCAGCCAAGACTCTAGGAGGCTTGGTGAGCAGTTCTTC. The chain is built from TRBV3-1 and TRBJ2-1; the D gene is possibly TRBD2 (5 bases). This CDR3 spans 15 amino acids. V was clipped by 0 bases and J by 9 bases, with 15 bases between them. Germline CDR1 reads LGHDT; CDR2 reads YNNKEL (reference sequence).

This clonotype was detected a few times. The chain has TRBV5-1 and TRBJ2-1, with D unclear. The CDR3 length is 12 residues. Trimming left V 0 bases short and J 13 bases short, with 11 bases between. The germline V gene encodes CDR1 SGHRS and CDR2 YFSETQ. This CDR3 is CASSLERQSQFF. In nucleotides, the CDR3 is TGCGCCAGCAGCTTGGAACGCCAGAGTCAGTTCTTC.

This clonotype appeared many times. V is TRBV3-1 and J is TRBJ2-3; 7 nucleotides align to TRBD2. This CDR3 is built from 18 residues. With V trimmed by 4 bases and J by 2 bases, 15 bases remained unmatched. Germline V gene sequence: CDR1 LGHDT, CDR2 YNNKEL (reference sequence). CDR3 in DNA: TGTGCCAGCAGCCTTCGGGGAACCGGGGGGTACGACACAGATACGCAGTATTTT. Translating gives CASSLRGTGGYDTDTQYF.

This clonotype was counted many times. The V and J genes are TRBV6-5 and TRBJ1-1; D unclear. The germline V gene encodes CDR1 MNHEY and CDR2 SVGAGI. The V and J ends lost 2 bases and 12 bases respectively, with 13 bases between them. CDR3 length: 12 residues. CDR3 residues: CASSYLAGETFF. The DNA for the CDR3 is TGTGCCAGCAGTTACCTGGCAGGAGAGACTTTCTTT.

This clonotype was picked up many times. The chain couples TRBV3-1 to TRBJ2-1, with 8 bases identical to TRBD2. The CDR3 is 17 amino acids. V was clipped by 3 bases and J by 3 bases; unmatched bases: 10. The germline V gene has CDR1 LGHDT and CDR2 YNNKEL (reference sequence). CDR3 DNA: TGTGCCAGCAGCCACTCCACGGGGGGGAACCTCTACAATGAGCAGTTCTTC. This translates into CASSHSTGGNLYNEQFF.

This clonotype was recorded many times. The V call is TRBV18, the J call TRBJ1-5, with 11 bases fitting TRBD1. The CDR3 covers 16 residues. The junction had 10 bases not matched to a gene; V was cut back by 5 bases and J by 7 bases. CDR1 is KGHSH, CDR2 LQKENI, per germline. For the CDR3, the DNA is TGTGCCAGCTCAGGGACAGGGGGTCGTTTCGACCAGCCCCAGCATTTT. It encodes CASSGTGGRFDQPQHF.